The entry that follows covers one T cell receptor beta chain sequence. Its antigen has not been determined. The record has no base qualities; no much larger clone is one base away. This specimen comes from a study of blood T cell repertoires in COVID-19 (TCRdb year 2020). As for the study more broadly: The collaborator samples originated in the United States, Italy and Spain and spanned the acute and convalescent phases of COVID-19. The prospective study material was composed of cDNA or gDNA derived from T cells, B-cell-depleted T cells, or PBMCs. The dataset comprised deeply sampled blood TCRbeta repertoires from subjects exposed to, actively infected with, or recovered from COVID-19. The repertoires were released in a freely available public database intended as a resource for research on the immune response to SARS-CoV-2. Samples came from the ongoing ImmuneRACE study (first 160 participants) plus 1,254 subjects from 6 global collaborators. A de-identified subject ID, COVID-19 status, age in years and sex were almost always included in the sample metadata. Where available, HLA class I and class II types were obtained from metadata supplied by the sample provider rather than from assay-based typing.

TCRbeta CDR3 regions were amplified from genomic DNA using the immunoSEQ Assay, a bias-controlled multiplex PCR. In the original analysis: Within the assay, amplification of reference gene primers was used to estimate how many nucleated cells each sample contained. To quantify the absolute abundance of each unique TCRbeta CDR3 rearrangement, sequence reads were collapsed and filtered. For each sample, productive Simpson clonality was calculated as the square root of Simpson's diversity index over productive rearrangements. TCRdb carries this immuneACCESS record with in-frame sequences only. Its versions omit some clonotypes, under half of them owing to an unresolved V gene in the studies checked, with the rest unexplained. D and trimming come from the DNA, and the V and J calls and clone size come from that table. A total of 150,000 to 200,000 clones appear in this sample, approximately 84% of them only once. The top ten hold approximately 2.6% of the sample.

Looking up the germline V gene (reference sequence) yields CDR1 SGHKS and CDR2 YYEKEE. From the cysteine through the phenylalanine, the CDR3 covers 16 amino acids. The entry retains the CDR3 DNA only, 48 bases that are in frame from base 1. Unmatched junction bases come to 16, with V trimmed by 3 bases and J by 8 bases. General findings and caveats noted by the study authors: The amount of clinical and demographic metadata varied by source and participant and was provided uncurated.

One collaborating source in Seattle enrolled patients during active infection and followed them longitudinally through the course of disease. The collaborating institutions used their own protocols to collect whole blood in K2EDTA tubes. For TCRbeta analysis, collaborators shipped samples in one of three forms: frozen whole blood, isolated PBMCs, or DNA extracted from either of those sample types. What was sequenced was peripheral blood. The chain is assembled from TRBV5-5 and TRBJ1-2, with TRBD1 identical over 7 junction bases. This receptor was identified in a woman of 80 years or more with COVID-19, enrolled during active disease. The nucleotide sequence reads as follows: TGTGCCAGCAGCTCTCCCCCCGGGACAGATTTTCGGGGCTACACCTTC. Translated, it gives CASSSPPGTDFRGYTF. With all but the CDR3 taken from the reference TRBV5-5 and TRBJ1-2 genes, the full variable domain is: DAGVTQSPTHLIKTRGQQVTLRCSPISGHKSVSWYQQVLGQGPQFIFQYYEKEERGRGNFPDRFSARQFPNYSSELNVNALLLGDSALYLCASSSPPGTDFRGYTFGSGTRLTVV.